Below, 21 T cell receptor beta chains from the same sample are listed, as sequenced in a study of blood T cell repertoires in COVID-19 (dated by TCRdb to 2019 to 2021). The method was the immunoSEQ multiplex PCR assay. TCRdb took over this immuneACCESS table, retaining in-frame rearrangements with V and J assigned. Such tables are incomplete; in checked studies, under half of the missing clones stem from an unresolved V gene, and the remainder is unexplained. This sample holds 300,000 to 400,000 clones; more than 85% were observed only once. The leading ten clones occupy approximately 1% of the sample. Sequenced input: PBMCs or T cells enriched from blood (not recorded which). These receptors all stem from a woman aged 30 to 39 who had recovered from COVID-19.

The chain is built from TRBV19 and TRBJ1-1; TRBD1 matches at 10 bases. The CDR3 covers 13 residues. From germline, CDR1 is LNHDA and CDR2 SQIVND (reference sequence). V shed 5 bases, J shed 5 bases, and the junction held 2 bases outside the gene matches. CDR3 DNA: TGTGCCAGTAGTGACAGGGGGCGGACTGAAGCTTTCTTT. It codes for CASSDRGRTEAFF.

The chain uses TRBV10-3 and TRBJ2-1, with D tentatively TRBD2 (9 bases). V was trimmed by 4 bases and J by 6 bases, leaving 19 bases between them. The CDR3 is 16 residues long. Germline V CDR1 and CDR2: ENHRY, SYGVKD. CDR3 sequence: CAISGDLAGTGNEQFF. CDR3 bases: TGTGCCATCAGTGGGGACCTAGCGGGGACAGGCAATGAGCAGTTCTTC.

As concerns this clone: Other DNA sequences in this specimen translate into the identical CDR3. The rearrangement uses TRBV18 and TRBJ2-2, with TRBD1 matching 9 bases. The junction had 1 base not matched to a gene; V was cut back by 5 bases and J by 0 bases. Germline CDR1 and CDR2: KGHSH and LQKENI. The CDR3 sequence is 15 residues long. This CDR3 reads CASSRDRANTGELFF. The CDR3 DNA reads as TGTGCCAGCTCAAGGGACAGGGCGAACACCGGGGAGCTGTTTTTT. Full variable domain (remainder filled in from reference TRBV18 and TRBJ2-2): NAGVMQNPRHLVRRRGQEARLRCSPMKGHSHVYWYRQLPEEGLKFMVYLQKENIIDESGMPKERFSAEFPKEGPSILRIQQVVRGDSAAYFCASSRDRANTGELFFGEGSRLTVL.

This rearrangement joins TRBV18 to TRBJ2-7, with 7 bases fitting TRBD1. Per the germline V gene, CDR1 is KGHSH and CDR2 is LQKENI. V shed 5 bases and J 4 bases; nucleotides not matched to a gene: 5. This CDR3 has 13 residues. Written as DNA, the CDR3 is TGTGCCAGCTCAGGGGACAGCCAGTACGAGCAGTACTTC. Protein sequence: CASSGDSQYEQYF.

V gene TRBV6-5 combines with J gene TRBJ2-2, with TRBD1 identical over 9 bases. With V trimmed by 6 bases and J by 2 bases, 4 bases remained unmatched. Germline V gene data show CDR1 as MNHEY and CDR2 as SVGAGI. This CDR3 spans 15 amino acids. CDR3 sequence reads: CASRRTGANTGELFF. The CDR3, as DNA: TGTGCCAGCAGACGGACAGGGGCCAACACCGGGGAGCTGTTTTTT.

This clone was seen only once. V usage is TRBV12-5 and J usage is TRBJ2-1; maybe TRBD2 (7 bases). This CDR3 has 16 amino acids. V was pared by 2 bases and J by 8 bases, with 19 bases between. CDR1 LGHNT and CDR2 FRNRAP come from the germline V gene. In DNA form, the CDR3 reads TGTGCTAGTGGTTTGAGGGGGGGCAGCCGGTTGGATGAGCAGTTCTTC. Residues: CASGLRGGSRLDEQFF. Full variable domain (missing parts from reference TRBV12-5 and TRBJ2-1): DARVTQTPRHKVTEMGQEVTMRCQPILGHNTVFWYRQTMMQGLELLAYFRNRAPLDDSGMPKDRFSAEMPDATLATLKIQPSEPRDSAVYFCASGLRGGSRLDEQFFGPGTRLTVL.

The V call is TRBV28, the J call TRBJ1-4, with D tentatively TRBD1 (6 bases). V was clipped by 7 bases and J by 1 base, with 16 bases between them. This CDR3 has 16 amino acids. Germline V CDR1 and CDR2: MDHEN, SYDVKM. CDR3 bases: TGTGCCAGCACGAACAGGGTCTGGGAAACTAATGAAAAACTGTTTTTT. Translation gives CASTNRVWETNEKLFF.

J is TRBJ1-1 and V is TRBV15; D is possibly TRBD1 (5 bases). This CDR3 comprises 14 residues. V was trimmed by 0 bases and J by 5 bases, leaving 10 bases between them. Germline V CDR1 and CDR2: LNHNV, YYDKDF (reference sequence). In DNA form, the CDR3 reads TGTGCCACCAGCAGAGAGAGGGGAGGAACTGAAGCTTTCTTT. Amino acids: CATSRERGGTEAFF.

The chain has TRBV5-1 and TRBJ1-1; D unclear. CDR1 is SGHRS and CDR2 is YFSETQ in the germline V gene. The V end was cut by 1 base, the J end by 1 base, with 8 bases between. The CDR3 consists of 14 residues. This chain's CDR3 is CASSLRSTNTEAFF. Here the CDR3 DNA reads TGCGCCAGCAGCTTGAGGAGCACGAACACTGAAGCTTTCTTT.

The CDR3 DNA is TGCGCCAGCAGCTCCAACGGGGACAGTTGGGCTTTCTTT. Amino acids: CASSSNGDSWAFF. V and J are TRBV5-1 and TRBJ1-1; the match to TRBD1 covers 7 bases. The V gene's germline CDR1 is SGHRS and CDR2 YFSETQ. CDR3 length: 13 amino acids. After removal of 3 bases from V and 11 bases from J, the junction contained 10 bases not matched to a gene.

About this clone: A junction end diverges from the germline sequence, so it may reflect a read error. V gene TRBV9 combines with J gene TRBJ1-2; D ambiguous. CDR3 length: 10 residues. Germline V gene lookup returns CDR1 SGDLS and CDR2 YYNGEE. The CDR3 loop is CASSVAPPAF. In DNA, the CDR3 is TGTGCCAGCAGCGTAGCCCCCCCCGCCTTC.

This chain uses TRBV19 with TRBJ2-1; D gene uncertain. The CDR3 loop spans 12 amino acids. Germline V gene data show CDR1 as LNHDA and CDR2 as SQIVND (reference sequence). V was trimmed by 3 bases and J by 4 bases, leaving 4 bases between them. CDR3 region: CASSIGYNEQFF. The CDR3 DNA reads TGTGCCAGTAGTATCGGGTACAATGAGCAGTTCTTC.

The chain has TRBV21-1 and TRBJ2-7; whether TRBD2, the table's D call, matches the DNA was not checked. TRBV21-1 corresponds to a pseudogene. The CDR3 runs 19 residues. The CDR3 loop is CASSKALGLAGGHSYEQYF. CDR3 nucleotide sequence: TGTGCCAGCAGCAAAGCGCTGGGACTAGCGGGGGGCCACTCCTACGAGCAGTACTTC.

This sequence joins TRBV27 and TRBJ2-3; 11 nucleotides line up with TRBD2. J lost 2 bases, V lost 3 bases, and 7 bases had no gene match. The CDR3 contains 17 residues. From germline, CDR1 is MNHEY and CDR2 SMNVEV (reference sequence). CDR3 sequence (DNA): TGTGCCAGCAGTTTCTTAGGGACTAGCGGACTCACAGATACGCAGTATTTT. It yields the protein CASSFLGTSGLTDTQYF.

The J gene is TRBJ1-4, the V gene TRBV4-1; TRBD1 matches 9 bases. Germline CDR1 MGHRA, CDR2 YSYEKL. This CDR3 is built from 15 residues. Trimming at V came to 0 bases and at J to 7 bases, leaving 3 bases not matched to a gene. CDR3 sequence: CASSQEGTGTEKLFF. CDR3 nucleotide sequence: TGCGCCAGCAGCCAAGAGGGGACAGGGACTGAAAAACTGTTTTTT.

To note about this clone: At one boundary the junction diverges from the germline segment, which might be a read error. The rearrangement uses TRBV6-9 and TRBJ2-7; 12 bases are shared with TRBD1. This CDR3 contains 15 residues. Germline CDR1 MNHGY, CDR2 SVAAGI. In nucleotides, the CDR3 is TGTGCCAGCAGGTATTTCGGGACAGGGGGCCACGAGCAGTACTTC. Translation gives CASRYFGTGGHEQYF.

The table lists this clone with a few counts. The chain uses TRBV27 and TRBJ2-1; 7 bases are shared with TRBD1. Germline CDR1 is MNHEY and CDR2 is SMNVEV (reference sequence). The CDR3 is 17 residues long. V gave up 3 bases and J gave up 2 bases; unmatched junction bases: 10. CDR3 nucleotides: TGTGCCAGCAGTTTCCTCGGGACAGCGAGTACCTACAATGAGCAGTTCTTC. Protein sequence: CASSFLGTASTYNEQFF.

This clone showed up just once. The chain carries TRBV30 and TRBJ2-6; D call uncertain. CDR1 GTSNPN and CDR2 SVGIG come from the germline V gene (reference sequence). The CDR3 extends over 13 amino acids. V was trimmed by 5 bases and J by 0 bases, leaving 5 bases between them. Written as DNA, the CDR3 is TGTGCCTGGCAAATCTCTGGGGCCAACGTCCTGACTTTC. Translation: CAWQISGANVLTF.

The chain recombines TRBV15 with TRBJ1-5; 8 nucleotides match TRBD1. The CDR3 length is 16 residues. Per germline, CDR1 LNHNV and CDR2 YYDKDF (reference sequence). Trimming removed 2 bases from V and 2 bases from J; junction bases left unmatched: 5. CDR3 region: CATSRRAQGGNQPQHF. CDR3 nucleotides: TGTGCCACCAGCAGAAGGGCACAGGGGGGCAATCAGCCCCAGCATTTT.

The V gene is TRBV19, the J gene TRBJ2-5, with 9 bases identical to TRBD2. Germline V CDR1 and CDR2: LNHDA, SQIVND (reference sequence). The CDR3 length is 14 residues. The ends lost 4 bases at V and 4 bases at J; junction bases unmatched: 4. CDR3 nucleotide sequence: TGTGCCAGTAGTACGCGGGGGGGCCCAGAGACCCAGTACTTC. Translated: CASSTRGGPETQYF.

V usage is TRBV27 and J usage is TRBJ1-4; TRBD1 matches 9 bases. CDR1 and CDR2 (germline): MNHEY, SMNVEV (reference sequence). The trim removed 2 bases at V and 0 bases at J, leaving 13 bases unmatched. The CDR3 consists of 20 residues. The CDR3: CASSLNPPRTGEATNEKLFF. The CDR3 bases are TGTGCCAGCAGTTTAAACCCTCCCAGGACAGGGGAAGCAACTAATGAAAAACTGTTTTTT.